The T cell receptor beta chain under discussion was sequenced for a study of regulatory T cells in long-lasting Graves disease. The CDR3 runs 13 residues. The germline V gene has CDR1 SEHNR and CDR2 FQNEAQ (reference sequence). The V end lost 3 bases, the J end lost 5 bases, and 7 bases lay between the germline ends. Construction of TCR beta libraries relied on iRepertoire HTBI primers and on Arm-PCR targeting CDR3 regions. In the original workflow: Samples collectively showed more than 55 TRBV and roughly 15 TRBJ segments. TCRdb reprocessed the multiplex PCR reads via MiXCR and lists one record per CDR3 protein. TCRdb, not the original authors, processed these V and J calls. The table lists about 620,000 distinct CDR3 sequences, about 15% of them singletons. Time point defined: newly diagnosed GD, antithyroid drugs for less than 3 months. PBMC-derived RNA was used for the TCR library. American Thyroid Association guidelines served as the basis for diagnosing Graves' disease.

These same records also appear under a second study, on T cells in Graves' hyperthyroidism and ophthalmopathy.

The TCR was taken from a woman in her twenties or thirties with Graves disease. The chain employs TRBV7-9 and TRBJ2-2, with D hard to call. The material sequenced was peripheral blood mononuclear cells (PBMCs), taken at new diagnosis, from a patient treated with antithyroid drugs. The CDR3: CASSFARTGELFF. The DNA of the CDR3 is TGTGCCAGCAGCTTTGCCAGGACCGGGGAGCTGTTTTTT.